Presented here are 13 T cell receptor beta chains from one specimen sequenced in a study of CD8+CD57+ T cells in acquired aplastic anemia. Genomic DNA served as template for TCR beta VDJ and CDR3 profiling. Using its own MiXCR run on the reads, TCRdb lists one record per CDR3 protein. Seen here are hundreds of thousands of distinct CDR3 sequences, roughly 64% observed once, and the top ten hold approximately 4%. Sample: sorted CD4+, CD8+, or CD8+CD57+ T cells (not recorded which) from PBMCs. The origin of the receptors is a human donor in good health, serving as a control.

This clonotype was picked up one time. At one boundary the junction diverges from the germline segment, which might be a read error. The V gene is TRBV20-1, the J gene TRBJ1-2, with D perhaps TRBD1 (6 bases). The CDR3 is 11 residues long. Germline V CDR1 and CDR2: DFQATT, SNEGSKA (reference sequence). CDR3 DNA sequence: TGCAGTGCTAGAGGGCGGGGGGCTAGTTCCTTC. Protein sequence: CSARGRGASSF.

The rearrangement uses TRBV5-4 and TRBJ2-1; perhaps TRBD1 as D (6 bases). This CDR3 region has 15 residues. Germline CDR1 SGHNT, CDR2 YYREEE (reference sequence). V was trimmed by 4 bases and J by 4 bases, leaving 15 bases between them. DNA for the CDR3: TGTGCCAGCAGCCACCCTCCAGGGACATACAATGAGCAGTTCTTC. This sequence encodes CASSHPPGTYNEQFF.

The chain employs TRBV7-2 and TRBJ2-5; unclear D gene. The CDR3 sequence is 11 residues long. Germline-derived CDR1 and CDR2 are SGHTA and FQGNSA. The ends were cut back, 3 bases at V and 7 bases at J, with 6 bases in the middle. The CDR3 DNA is TGTGCCAGCAGCTTGCAGGCGACCCAGTACTTC. Translating gives CASSLQATQYF.

This clonotype was seen ten or more times. The rearrangement uses TRBV6-1 and TRBJ2-7; possible D gene TRBD1, 6 bases. V shed 8 bases and J shed 4 bases, with 18 bases lying between them. The V gene's germline CDR1 is MNHNS and CDR2 SASEGT. CDR3 length: 14 amino acids. CDR3 coding DNA: TGTGCCAGCTTGGGAACCAGGGGCATTTACGAGCAGTACTTC. Protein: CASLGTRGIYEQYF.

The chain couples TRBV15 to TRBJ2-7, with 13 nucleotides matching TRBD2. Looked up from germline, CDR1 is LNHNV and CDR2 is YYDKDF (reference sequence). This CDR3 has 16 residues. V lost 1 base to trimming and J lost 4 bases; unmatched junction nucleotides: 4. This CDR3 reads CATSRVLAGGTYEQYF. CDR3 sequence (DNA): TGTGCCACCAGCAGAGTACTAGCGGGAGGGACATACGAGCAGTACTTC. Full variable domain (outside the CDR3, taken from reference TRBV15 and TRBJ2-7): DAMVIQNPRYQVTQFGKPVTLSCSQTLNHNVMYWYQQKSSQAPKLLFHYYDKDFNNEADTPDNFQSRRPNTSFCFLDIRSPGLGDTAMYLCATSRVLAGGTYEQYFGPGTRLTVT.

On this clonotype itself: The DNA is omitted, as the CDR3 cannot be located on it reliably, and the CDR3 follows TCRdb's listing. This chain uses TRBV2 with TRBJ1-5. Looked up from germline, CDR1 is SNHLY and CDR2 is FYNNEI. The CDR3 totals 14 residues, both ends included. The CDR3 sequence: CASSGSGEQYFGPF.

Regarding this clonotype: A read error may account for a junction end that differs from germline. CDR3 sequence reads: CASSLAGTWGVTEAFF. CDR3 DNA sequence: TGCGCCAGCAGCTTGGCCGGGACATGGGGGGTGACTGAAGCTTTCTTT. The genes are TRBV5-5 and TRBJ1-1; tentatively, D is TRBD1 (6 bases). The CDR3 sequence is 16 residues long. Per the germline V gene, CDR1 is SGHKS and CDR2 is YYEKEE (reference sequence). Using reference TRBV5-5 and TRBJ1-1 for the parts outside the CDR3, the full variable domain is DAGVTQSPTHLIKTRGQQVTLRCSPISGHKSVSWYQQVLGQGPQFIFQYYEKEERGRGNFPDRFSARQFPNYSSELNVNALLLGDSALYLCASSLAGTWGVTEAFFGQGTRLTVV.

This clonotype was seen ten or more times. The chain employs TRBV5-1 and TRBJ2-5; D is possibly TRBD1 or TRBD2 (7 bases each). The CDR3 spans 16 residues. The V gene lost 0 bases and the J gene lost 6 bases, with 18 bases spanning the gap. The germline gives CDR1 SGHRS, CDR2 YFSETQ. CDR3 sequence (DNA): TGCGCCAGCAGCTTGGCCGCGGGGGACAGAGCCAAGACCCAGTACTTC. The encoded protein is CASSLAAGDRAKTQYF. Using reference TRBV5-1 and TRBJ2-5 for the parts outside the CDR3, the full variable domain is KAGVTQTPRYLIKTRGQQVTLSCSPISGHRSVSWYQQTPGQGLQFLFEYFSETQRNKGNFPGRFSGRQFSNSRSEMNVSTLELGDSALYLCASSLAAGDRAKTQYFGPGTRLLVL.

A word on this clonotype: A much larger clone sits a single nucleotide away, making a read error possible. The chain joins TRBV9 to TRBJ1-1, with 7 bases fitting TRBD1. The CDR3 covers 14 residues. Trimming cost V 4 bases and J 7 bases; bases outside gene matches: 10. The germline CDR1 and CDR2 sequences are SGDLS and YYNGEE. The CDR3 DNA sequence: TGTGCCAGCAGCCCCAGGGGGGGTTTCGTTGAAGCTTTCTTT. Protein: CASSPRGGFVEAFF.

Note on this clonotype: No DNA is shown, since the ends of the CDR3 on it are uncertain; the CDR3 is the one TCRdb lists. The gene calls are TRBV7-9 and TRBJ2-3; the table's D call, TRBD1, was not checked against the DNA. The CDR3 is made up of 15 amino acids, end residues included. Germline V gene sequence: CDR1 SEHNR, CDR2 FQNEAQ (reference sequence). The chain's CDR3 is CASSFGTGSGDTPYF.

The V call is TRBV5-4, the J call TRBJ1-3; D uncertain. In germline, CDR1 is SGHNT, CDR2 YYREEE (reference sequence). Trimming cost V 6 bases and J 8 bases, with 18 bases left between them. The CDR3 has 14 amino acids. The chain's CDR3 is CASTLPQRRDTIYF. DNA for the CDR3: TGTGCCAGCACCCTACCACAGCGAAGGGACACCATATATTTT.

The rearrangement uses TRBV2 and TRBJ2-7, with D unresolved. V lost 7 bases, J lost 3 bases, and 13 bases lay in between. Germline lookup yields CDR1 SNHLY and CDR2 FYNNEI. The CDR3 covers 13 residues. The CDR3 loop is CASNPQQGYEQYF. The DNA for the CDR3 is TGTGCCAGCAACCCTCAACAAGGCTACGAGCAGTACTTC. Variable domain in full (rest from reference TRBV2 and TRBJ2-7): EPEVTQTPSHQVTQMGQEVILRCVPISNHLYFYWYRQILGQKVEFLVSFYNNEISEKSEIFDDQFSVERPDGSNFTLKIRSTKLEDSAMYFCASNPQQGYEQYFGPGTRLTVT.

J is TRBJ1-2 and V is TRBV29-1, with a tentative D call TRBD1 (5 bases). Trimming cost V 7 bases and J 6 bases, with 21 bases left between them. Per the germline V gene, CDR1 is SQVTM and CDR2 is ANQGSEA. The CDR3 extends over 14 amino acids. CDR3 DNA: TGCAGCGGGGGGGAGGGCCCGGGGTACAATGGCTACACCTTC. Translation gives CSGGEGPGYNGYTF.